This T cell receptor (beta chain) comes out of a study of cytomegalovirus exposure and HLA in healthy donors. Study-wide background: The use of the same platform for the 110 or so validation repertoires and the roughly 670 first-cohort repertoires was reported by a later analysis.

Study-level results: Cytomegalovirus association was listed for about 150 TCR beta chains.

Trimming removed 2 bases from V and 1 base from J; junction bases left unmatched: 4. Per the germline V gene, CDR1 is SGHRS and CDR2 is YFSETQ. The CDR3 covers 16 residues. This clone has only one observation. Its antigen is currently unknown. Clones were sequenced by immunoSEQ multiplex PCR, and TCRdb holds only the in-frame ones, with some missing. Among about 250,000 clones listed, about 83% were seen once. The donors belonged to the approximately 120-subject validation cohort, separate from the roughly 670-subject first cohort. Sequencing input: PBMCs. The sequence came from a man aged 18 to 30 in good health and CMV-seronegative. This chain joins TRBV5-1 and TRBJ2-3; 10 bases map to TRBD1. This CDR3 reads CASSFEGTGGTDTQYF. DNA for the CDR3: TGCGCCAGCAGCTTTGAGGGGACAGGGGGCACAGATACGCAGTATTTT.